Following are 32 T cell receptor beta chains from one sample sequenced in a study of T cells in Graves' hyperthyroidism and ophthalmopathy. The TCR beta CDR3 regions underwent amplification using RNA transcripts as the source. The HTBI primer set served for first-round RT-PCR of the TCR CDR3. TCRdb recomputed calls from the multiplex PCR reads with MiXCR, one row per CDR3 protein. The top ten hold roughly 45% of the sample, which has 480,000 or so distinct CDR3 sequences, approximately 49% seen once. Material: peripheral blood or thyroid tissue (not recorded which). The receptor source for this set is an adult woman with Graves' disease, either hyperthyroidism or ophthalmopathy (not recorded which).

The chain carries TRBV10-3 and TRBJ1-1; perhaps TRBD1 as D (5 bases). This CDR3 has 14 residues. The germline V and J ends were trimmed by 3 bases and 6 bases, with 14 bases remaining between them. Per germline, CDR1 ENHRY and CDR2 SYGVKD. The CDR3 spells CAISDGGGAPEAFF. For the CDR3, the DNA is TGTGCCATCAGTGATGGAGGAGGGGCTCCTGAAGCTTTCTTT.

Only a few counts were recorded for this clonotype. This rearrangement joins TRBV25-1 to TRBJ1-5; 9 nucleotides match TRBD1. The CDR3 is 19 amino acids. Germline V gives CDR1 MGHDK, CDR2 SYGVNS. Germline trimming cut 4 bases from V and 3 bases from J; bases unmatched to any gene: 16. DNA of the CDR3: TGTGCCAGCAGTGTCGACAGGGGGACAGGTCGACTTTACAATCAGCCCCAGCATTTT. Translated: CASSVDRGTGRLYNQPQHF. Variable domain in full (rest from reference TRBV25-1 and TRBJ1-5): EADIYQTPRYLVIGTGKKITLECSQTMGHDKMYWYQQDPGMELHLIHYSYGVNSTEKGDLSSESTVSRIRTEHFPLTLESARPSHTSQYLCASSVDRGTGRLYNQPQHFGDGTRLSIL.

This clonotype was recorded a few times. This chain connects TRBV25-1 to TRBJ1-4; D may be TRBD1 (5 bases). This CDR3 is 17 amino acids long. Trimming pared 6 bases from V and 8 bases from J, leaving 25 bases between. In germline, CDR1 is MGHDK, CDR2 SYGVNS. The DNA for the CDR3 is TGTGCCAGCAGGCGTGGCGGGGGTCTCGTCCAAGGAGAAAAACTGTTTTTT. It specifies CASRRGGGLVQGEKLFF.

Written as DNA, the CDR3 is TGTGCCAGCGGACAAGCGGGAGGGTCGAACGAGCAGTACTTC. Amino acids: CASGQAGGSNEQYF. This sequence joins TRBV4-2 and TRBJ2-7; 10 bases line up with TRBD2. This CDR3 region has 14 residues. The germline V gene has CDR1 LGHNA and CDR2 YNFKEQ. Trimming cost V 8 bases and J 5 bases; bases outside gene matches: 9.

The rearrangement joins TRBV7-9 to TRBJ2-7; D not resolved. This CDR3 is built from 14 residues. Germline assignment: CDR1 SEHNR and CDR2 FQNEAQ (reference sequence). V was trimmed by 1 base and J by 3 bases, leaving 10 bases between them. The CDR3 region is CASSLEVGHYEQYF. The CDR3 region has the DNA TGTGCCAGCAGCTTAGAAGTTGGGCACTACGAGCAGTACTTC. The variable domain in full, with the rest retrieved from reference TRBV7-9 and TRBJ2-7, is DTGVSQNPRHKITKRGQNVTFRCDPISEHNRLYWYRQTLGQGPEFLTYFQNEAQLEKSRLLSDRFSAERPKGSFSTLEIQRTEQGDSAMYLCASSLEVGHYEQYFGPGTRLTVT.

The chain joins TRBV12-3 or TRBV12-4 to TRBJ2-6; 10 nucleotides align to TRBD2. CDR3 size: 18 residues. J gave up 4 bases and V 9 bases, and 15 bases lay outside the gene matches. CDR3 DNA: TGTGCCAGTGCCCCCCGAAGCGGGAGGGCCCCCGGGGCCAACGTCCTGACTTTC. It encodes CASAPRSGRAPGANVLTF.

This sequence joins TRBV20-1 and TRBJ2-5; either TRBD1 or TRBD2 may fit D (5 bases each). The CDR3 runs 14 residues. Germline CDR1 DFQATT, CDR2 SNEGSKA (reference sequence). V shed 6 bases and J shed 9 bases, with 23 bases lying between them. The CDR3 DNA follows: TGCAGTGCCTATCCAGGGACCTCAAATCAGCCCCAGTACTTC. As protein: CSAYPGTSNQPQYF.

This clonotype was detected only a few times. The chain joins TRBV5-1 to TRBJ2-7; no clear D gene. The CDR3 spans 12 residues. The germline V and J ends were trimmed by 5 bases and 4 bases, with 10 bases remaining between them. CDR1 and CDR2 from the germline V gene are SGHRS and YFSETQ. The CDR3 bases are TGCGCCAGCAGACCTAATGGGTACGAGCAGTACTTC. This translates into CASRPNGYEQYF.

In this sample, this clonotype turned up many times. V gene TRBV25-1 combines with J gene TRBJ1-6, with 9 bases identical to TRBD1. The CDR3 consists of 14 residues. CDR1 MGHDK and CDR2 SYGVNS come from the germline V gene. V shed 8 bases and J 9 bases; nucleotides not matched to a gene: 8. The CDR3 sequence: CASAGQGRTSPLHF. The CDR3 coding sequence is TGTGCCAGCGCCGGACAGGGGCGCACTTCACCCCTCCACTTT. Full variable domain (remainder filled in from reference TRBV25-1 and TRBJ1-6): EADIYQTPRYLVIGTGKKITLECSQTMGHDKMYWYQQDPGMELHLIHYSYGVNSTEKGDLSSESTVSRIRTEHFPLTLESARPSHTSQYLCASAGQGRTSPLHFGNGTRLTVT.

The chain joins TRBV10-2 to TRBJ2-7; 8 bases are shared with TRBD2. The CDR3 has 14 residues. V shed 7 bases, J shed 4 bases, and the junction held 9 bases outside the gene matches. Germline V gives CDR1 WSHSY, CDR2 SAAADI. The CDR3 coding sequence is TGCGCCAGCACCGGGCTCGGGAGGGGGTACGAGCAGTACTTC. As protein: CASTGLGRGYEQYF.

Points on this clonotype: A much larger clone is a single base away; this may be a read error. The conserved phenylalanine or tryptophan normally closing the CDR3 is absent here, so this likely arose from a read error. The DNA is left out, because the CDR3 cannot be placed on it with certainty; the CDR3 is given as TCRdb lists it. The chain couples TRBV29-1 to TRBJ2-7. The germline V gene encodes CDR1 SQVTM and CDR2 ANQGSEA. The CDR3 has 9 amino acids, counting both end residues. CDR3 in amino acids: CGVEGGEFY.

Many counts were recorded for this clonotype. The chain's CDR3 is CASSPDRGASPLHF. DNA of the CDR3: TGTGCCAGCAGCCCGGACAGGGGGGCTTCACCCCTCCACTTT. V usage is TRBV7-2 and J usage is TRBJ1-6, with 10 bases fitting TRBD1. Germline CDR1 is SGHTA and CDR2 is FQGNSA. V was pared by 5 bases and J by 9 bases, with 4 bases of the junction left unmatched. This CDR3 contains 14 residues.

This clonotype was counted a single time. The rearrangement uses TRBV15 and TRBJ1-5; TRBD1 matches at 8 bases. From germline, CDR1 is LNHNV and CDR2 YYDKDF (reference sequence). This CDR3 contains 14 residues. Losses at the gene ends were 10 bases for V and 5 bases for J; bases not matched to a gene: 10. In DNA form, the CDR3 reads TGTGCCAGCTCATCAGGGGGCGCGTATCAGCCCCAGCATTTT. It yields the protein CASSSGGAYQPQHF.

For this clonotype: Lacking the conserved final phenylalanine or tryptophan, this CDR3 likely reflects a read error. No DNA is shown, since the ends of the CDR3 on it are uncertain; the CDR3 is the one TCRdb lists. The chain joins TRBV6-5 to TRBJ2-6; the tabulated D call, TRBD2, remains unverified against the DNA. Germline values: CDR1 MNHEY, CDR2 SVGAGI. The CDR3 comprises 8 residues, both ends counted. CDR3 region: CASSYRAS.

This clonotype came up a few times. This sequence joins TRBV7-3 and TRBJ2-7; 9 nucleotides line up with TRBD1. Germline CDR1 and CDR2: SGHTA and FQGTGA. This CDR3 contains 14 residues. After removal of 5 bases from V and 5 bases from J, the junction contained 7 bases not matched to a gene. In DNA form, the CDR3 reads TGTGCCAGCAGCCCTCACAGGGGGCAGGACGAGCAGTACTTC. This encodes CASSPHRGQDEQYF.

The V gene is TRBV7-3, the J gene TRBJ2-2; 11 nucleotides align to TRBD1. The CDR3 extends over 14 amino acids. The germline V gene encodes CDR1 SGHTA and CDR2 FQGTGA. V shed 5 bases, J shed 8 bases, and the junction held 4 bases outside the gene matches. The CDR3 region has the DNA TGTGCCAGCAGCCAAGGACAGGGGGCGGGGGAGCTGTTTTTT. It yields the protein CASSQGQGAGELFF.

This clonotype was recorded many times. In DNA form, the CDR3 reads TGCAGTGCACCCGGACAGGGGAGGTACGAGCAGTACTTC. It specifies CSAPGQGRYEQYF. The V gene is TRBV20-1, the J gene TRBJ2-7, with 9 bases fitting TRBD1. This CDR3 spans 13 amino acids. Germline assignment: CDR1 DFQATT and CDR2 SNEGSKA (reference sequence). V lost 6 bases and J lost 4; bases outside the gene matches: 7.

This clonotype was seen ten or more times. The V gene is TRBV6-6, the J gene TRBJ1-2, with 7 bases that match TRBD1. Looked up from germline, CDR1 is MNHNY and CDR2 is SVGAGI (reference sequence). V was clipped by 6 bases and J by 5 bases; unmatched bases: 9. This CDR3 is built from 14 residues. This CDR3 reads CASSNAGQTYGYTF. The CDR3 DNA reads as TGTGCCAGCAGCAACGCGGGACAGACGTATGGCTACACCTTC.

V usage is TRBV20-1 and J usage is TRBJ1-1; a possible D gene is TRBD1 (6 bases). Germline-derived CDR1 and CDR2 are DFQATT and SNEGSKA (reference sequence). This CDR3 contains 13 residues. V lost 5 bases and J 1 base, leaving 11 bases between the germline ends. CDR3 residues: CSAPGRGNTEAFF. The CDR3 nucleotides are TGCAGTGCTCCTGGCAGGGGGAACACTGAAGCTTTCTTT.

Note on this clonotype: At one end, the junction sequence differs from germline, possibly due to a read error. The genes are TRBV15 and TRBJ2-7; the match to TRBD1 covers 9 bases. The germline V gene encodes CDR1 LNHNV and CDR2 YYDKDF (reference sequence). The CDR3 runs to 15 residues. The CDR3 DNA is TGTGCCAGCAGCAGCCGGGACAGGGAACGATACGAGCAGTACTTC. Translated, it gives CASSSRDRERYEQYF.

This clonotype was seen only a few times. The genes are TRBV29-1 and TRBJ2-7, with D possibly matching TRBD2 (5 bases). The CDR3 has 12 amino acids. The V and J ends lost 3 bases and 3 bases respectively, with 9 bases between them. The germline CDR1 and CDR2 sequences are SQVTM and ANQGSEA. The CDR3 loop is CSVDPGNYEQYF. CDR3 sequence (DNA): TGCAGCGTTGACCCGGGGAACTACGAGCAGTACTTC.

This clonotype was counted a few times. The CDR3, as DNA: TGTGCCAGCAGAGGATCGAACAATTCACCCCTCCACTTT. Translated: CASRGSNNSPLHF. This chain links TRBV28 with TRBJ1-6; D is ambiguous. The V gene lost 6 bases and the J gene lost 7 bases, with 10 bases spanning the gap. The CDR3 spans 13 residues. The germline V gene encodes CDR1 MDHEN and CDR2 SYDVKM.

The CDR3 region is CSVDRNTGELFF. DNA for the CDR3: TGCAGCGTTGATAGGAACACCGGGGAGCTGTTTTTT. This chain connects TRBV29-1 to TRBJ2-2; no clear D. The germline CDR1 and CDR2 sequences are SQVTM and ANQGSEA. V lost 3 bases, J lost 1 base, and 3 bases lay in between. This CDR3 spans 12 amino acids.

This clonotype was recorded many times. The V and J genes are TRBV9 and TRBJ1-5; TRBD1 is a possible D gene (5 bases). Trimming left V 3 bases short and J 10 bases short, with 17 bases between. The CDR3 runs to 14 residues. The germline gives CDR1 SGDLS, CDR2 YYNGEE. This CDR3 is CASSEGVLQSPQHF. CDR3 sequence (DNA): TGTGCCAGCAGCGAAGGGGTTCTCCAAAGCCCCCAGCATTTT.

The rearrangement links TRBV12-3 or TRBV12-4 to TRBJ2-1; TRBD1 matches at 9 bases. The V and J ends lost 6 bases and 7 bases, in that order; junction bases with no gene match: 13. The CDR3 runs 16 residues. The CDR3 region has the DNA TGTGCCAGCAGCCCAACTGAAGGGACAGGGAATAATGAGCAGTTCTTC. Translated: CASSPTEGTGNNEQFF.

The sample holds a few counts of this clonotype. This chain links TRBV11-2 with TRBJ2-2, with D perhaps matching TRBD2 (5 bases). CDR3 size: 16 residues. Trimming pared 1 base from V and 0 bases from J, leaving 9 bases between. Germline V CDR1 and CDR2: SGHAT, FQNNGV. Written as DNA, the CDR3 is TGTGCCAGCAGCTTAGGGAGGAACGCGAACACCGGGGAGCTGTTTTTT. Translation gives CASSLGRNANTGELFF.

On this clonotype itself: This may stem from a read error, because a much larger clone lies one nucleotide away. V and J are TRBV5-1 and TRBJ2-5; possibly TRBD1 or TRBD2 for D (6 bases each). This CDR3 contains 17 residues. Germline V gene sequence: CDR1 SGHRS, CDR2 YFSETQ. V was trimmed by 0 bases and J by 1 base, leaving 16 bases between them. As DNA, the CDR3 is TGCGCCAGCAGCTTGGCGCGGGACACTATGCTCCAAGAGACCCAGTACTTC. This translates into CASSLARDTMLQETQYF.

This clonotype appeared many times. The V gene is TRBV7-2, the J gene TRBJ2-7, with 12 bases identical to TRBD2. The V segment lost 4 bases and the J segment 4 bases; nucleotides outside the gene matches: 5. Germline V lookup: CDR1 SGHTA, CDR2 FQGNSA. The CDR3 runs to 15 residues. The CDR3 loop is CASSSGLAGRYEQYF. As DNA, the CDR3 is TGTGCCAGCAGCTCCGGACTAGCGGGGAGATACGAGCAGTACTTC.

CDR3 sequence (DNA): TGCGCCAGCAGCTTGGATACGGGAGGGCCGGGCGAGCAGTACTTC. Amino acids: CASSLDTGGPGEQYF. V and J are TRBV5-1 and TRBJ2-7; TRBD2 matches at 8 bases. The CDR3 runs 15 residues. Trimming took 0 bases from V and 6 from J; bases not matched to a gene: 8. Germline CDR1 is SGHRS and CDR2 is YFSETQ.

The table lists this clonotype with a few counts. This chain joins TRBV12-3 or TRBV12-4 and TRBJ1-5; D is ambiguous. CDR3 length equals 13 residues. Trimming stripped 2 bases from V and 7 bases from J, with 9 bases between. The CDR3 DNA follows: TGTGCCAGCAGTTTAAAGCGCGACCAGCCCCAGCATTTT. Amino acids: CASSLKRDQPQHF.

This clonotype was observed many times. This sequence joins TRBV20-1 and TRBJ1-5; the D is unclear. Germline CDR1 DFQATT, CDR2 SNEGSKA (reference sequence). Trimming cost V 3 bases and J 4 bases, with 10 bases left between them. The CDR3 runs 13 residues. CDR3 in amino acids: CSASPHENQPQHF. CDR3 in DNA: TGCAGTGCTAGTCCCCATGAAAATCAGCCCCAGCATTTT.

V and J are TRBV19 and TRBJ1-5; weak D call: TRBD1 (5 bases). From germline, CDR1 is LNHDA and CDR2 SQIVND (reference sequence). V lost 3 bases, J lost 7 bases, and 22 bases lay in between. CDR3 size: 17 residues. The CDR3 DNA is TGTGCCAGTAGTATTACAGGACTAGCGGGGACTCTACAGCCCCAGCATTTT. Protein: CASSITGLAGTLQPQHF.